The 21 T cell receptor beta chains presented below share a single source sample, sequenced in a study of technical replicates of blood from a handful of donors. Libraries were prepared by immunoSEQ multiplex PCR; TCRdb keeps only in-frame clonotypes and omits some of them. Of 76,000 or so clones listed, roughly 85% are singletons. What was sequenced was PBMCs. The receptor source for this set is a human donor in good health. Some clones in this sample may be carry-over from other donors' samples.

CDR3 coding DNA: TGTGCCAGCAGCCGTGGGCTAGCGGGCGCCTTTTACTTC. Residues: CASSRGLAGAFYF. The V and J genes are TRBV11-2 and TRBJ2-7, with 8 bases that match TRBD2. With V trimmed by 5 bases and J by 13 bases, 13 bases remained unmatched. Per the germline V gene, CDR1 is SGHAT and CDR2 is FQNNGV. The CDR3 covers 13 residues.

This rearrangement joins TRBV2 to TRBJ1-2; a weak D match, TRBD1 (5 bases). The V end lost 4 bases, the J end lost 4 bases, and 10 bases lay between the germline ends. The CDR3 contains 13 residues. Germline CDR1 is SNHLY and CDR2 is FYNNEI. The CDR3 here is CASSVQGPYGYTF. In DNA, the CDR3 is TGTGCCAGCAGTGTCCAGGGCCCCTATGGCTACACCTTC. Together with reference TRBV2 and TRBJ1-2, the CDR3 gives the full variable domain: EPEVTQTPSHQVTQMGQEVILRCVPISNHLYFYWYRQILGQKVEFLVSFYNNEISEKSEIFDDQFSVERPDGSNFTLKIRSTKLEDSAMYFCASSVQGPYGYTFGSGTRLTVV.

V gene TRBV30 combines with J gene TRBJ2-2, with 8 bases matching TRBD1. The CDR3 loop spans 14 amino acids. Germline assignment: CDR1 GTSNPN and CDR2 SVGIG (reference sequence). V lost 0 bases, J lost 7 bases, and 4 bases stayed unmatched. CDR3 protein: CAWSVGQGSGELFF. The CDR3 nucleotides read TGTGCCTGGAGTGTAGGACAGGGTAGCGGGGAGCTGTTTTTT.

This clone was detected a few times. The chain links TRBV19 to TRBJ1-5, with unresolved D. Trimming took off 3 bases at V and 0 bases at J, with 9 bases between the two ends. This CDR3 is 15 amino acids long. Germline values: CDR1 LNHDA, CDR2 SQIVND (reference sequence). The CDR3 DNA reads TGTGCCAGTAGTATTACGGAGTATAGCAATCAGCCCCAGCATTTT. This gives the protein CASSITEYSNQPQHF.

V is TRBV5-5 and J is TRBJ2-2; D is perhaps TRBD2 (6 bases). The CDR3 runs 15 residues. The germline V gene has CDR1 SGHKS and CDR2 YYEKEE (reference sequence). V was pared by 4 bases and J by 3 bases, with 13 bases between. This CDR3 reads CASSTLGGYTGELFF. CDR3 in DNA: TGTGCCAGCAGCACCCTCGGGGGTTACACCGGGGAGCTGTTTTTT.

The CDR3 sequence: CASSLDRGSLYEQYF. The CDR3 DNA is TGTGCCAGCAGCTTGGACAGGGGGTCTCTTTACGAGCAGTACTTC. The chain couples TRBV5-4 to TRBJ2-7; 8 bases map to TRBD1. Trimming cost V 0 bases and J 4 bases; bases outside gene matches: 6. Germline CDR1 is SGHNT and CDR2 is YYREEE (reference sequence). CDR3 length: 15 residues.

This chain connects TRBV18 to TRBJ1-6, with D unresolved. The ends were cut back, 4 bases at V and 0 bases at J, with 10 bases in the middle. The germline CDR1 and CDR2 sequences are KGHSH and LQKENI. This CDR3 contains 16 residues. CDR3 sequence: CASSLSVSSYNSPLHF. The CDR3 DNA reads TGTGCCAGCTCACTTTCAGTCAGCTCCTATAATTCACCCCTCCACTTT.

The V gene is TRBV5-1, the J gene TRBJ2-3; 9 positions agree with TRBD1. This CDR3 has 16 residues. Per the germline V gene, CDR1 is SGHRS and CDR2 is YFSETQ. Trimming removed 3 bases from V and 0 bases from J; junction bases left unmatched: 5. In nucleotides, the CDR3 is TGCGCCAGCAGCTCTCGAGGACAGGGGAGCACAGATACGCAGTATTTT. It codes for CASSSRGQGSTDTQYF.

This clone showed up just a few times. The chain employs TRBV2 and TRBJ1-2; 8 bases agree with TRBD1. The CDR3 runs 14 residues. V was clipped by 1 base and J by 6 bases; unmatched bases: 4. From germline, CDR1 is SNHLY and CDR2 FYNNEI. The CDR3 DNA sequence: TGTGCCAGCAGTGAAGTCCAGGGGGCTGATGGCTACACCTTC. It encodes CASSEVQGADGYTF.

The rearrangement joins TRBV12-5 to TRBJ2-6; TRBD2 might be the D (6 bases). CDR1 and CDR2 (germline): LGHNT, FRNRAP. V dropped 5 bases and J dropped 0 bases, with 14 bases sitting between them. The CDR3 has 17 amino acids. The CDR3 loop reads CASGARLGGSGANVLTF. The CDR3 DNA is TGTGCTAGTGGTGCTCGCCTGGGGGGCTCTGGGGCCAACGTCCTGACTTTC.

The rearrangement uses TRBV6-5 and TRBJ2-5, with TRBD1 matching over 7 bases. Germline trimming cut 2 bases from V and 7 bases from J; bases unmatched to any gene: 7. Germline-derived CDR1 and CDR2 are MNHEY and SVGAGI. The CDR3 is 14 residues long. The CDR3 region is CASSYGTETGTQYF. In DNA, the CDR3 is TGTGCCAGCAGTTACGGGACAGAGACGGGGACCCAGTACTTC.

This clone was counted only a few times. The chain couples TRBV29-1 to TRBJ1-5, with D hard to call. The CDR3 contains 13 residues. The V gene lost 4 bases and the J gene lost 3 bases, with 10 bases spanning the gap. Germline CDR1 SQVTM, CDR2 ANQGSEA. CDR3 region: CSVGGRNNQPQHF. The DNA of the CDR3 is TGCAGCGTTGGCGGCCGAAACAATCAGCCCCAGCATTTT. Based on the CDR3 plus reference TRBV29-1 and TRBJ1-5, the full variable domain is SAVISQKPSRDICQRGTSLTIQCQVDSQVTMMFWYRQQPGQSLTLIATANQGSEATYESGFVIDKFPISRPNLTFSTLTVSNMSPEDSSIYLCSVGGRNNQPQHFGDGTRLSIL.

The chain recombines TRBV29-1 with TRBJ2-1; 14 bases agree with TRBD2. J gave up 2 bases and V 6 bases, and 12 bases lay outside the gene matches. From germline, CDR1 is SQVTM and CDR2 ANQGSEA. The CDR3 loop spans 18 amino acids. The CDR3 DNA follows: TGCAGCGTCGCCGGGACTAGCGGGAGCCTTTCCACCTACAATGAGCAGTTCTTC. It specifies CSVAGTSGSLSTYNEQFF.

The CDR3 coding sequence is TGTGCCACCAGCATACGGGGGGGCACTGAAGCTTTCTTT. This codes for CATSIRGGTEAFF. The gene calls are TRBV15 and TRBJ1-1, with D maybe TRBD1 (5 bases). The CDR3 length is 13 residues. Germline loops: CDR1 LNHNV, CDR2 YYDKDF (reference sequence). Trimming pared 4 bases from V and 4 bases from J, leaving 10 bases between.

The J gene is TRBJ1-6, the V gene TRBV2; 9 positions match TRBD1. V trimming: 5 bases; J trimming: 7 bases; junction bases outside the gene matches: 6. This CDR3 contains 15 residues. CDR1 SNHLY and CDR2 FYNNEI come from the germline V gene. The CDR3 spells CASSSNRGQNSPLHF. In nucleotides, the CDR3 is TGTGCCAGCAGTTCTAACAGGGGGCAGAATTCACCCCTCCACTTT.

This rearrangement joins TRBV6-1 to TRBJ1-5; 7 nucleotides align to TRBD1. The germline V gene has CDR1 MNHNS and CDR2 SASEGT. Trimming at V came to 7 bases and at J to 1 base, leaving 10 bases not matched to a gene. The length of the CDR3 is 16 residues. The CDR3 loop reads CASNDLRQGSNQPQHF. As DNA, the CDR3 is TGTGCCAGCAATGACTTAAGACAGGGAAGCAATCAGCCCCAGCATTTT.

The genes are TRBV30 and TRBJ1-5; perhaps TRBD1 as D (6 bases). The CDR3 is 13 amino acids. Deletions cut 2 bases from V and 4 bases from J, with 9 bases between. CDR1 is GTSNPN and CDR2 is SVGIG in the germline V gene (reference sequence). Written as DNA, the CDR3 is TGTGCCTGGAGTTCTCAGGGGAATCAGCCCCAGCATTTT. This encodes CAWSSQGNQPQHF. Combining the CDR3 with reference TRBV30 and TRBJ1-5 gives the whole variable domain SQTIHQWPATLVQPVGSPLSLECTVEGTSNPNLYWYRQAAGRGLQLLFYSVGIGQISSEVPQNLSASRPQDRQFILSSKKLLLSDSGFYLCAWSSQGNQPQHFGDGTRLSIL.

This clone was observed a few times. The gene calls are TRBV5-1 and TRBJ1-2; no clear D gene. CDR1 is SGHRS, CDR2 YFSETQ, per germline. This CDR3 region has 14 residues. Trimming shortened V by 0 bases and J by 6 bases, and 12 bases separated the two germline ends. Written as DNA, the CDR3 is TGCGCCAGCAGCTTGGTCGGGGTAGGCAATGGCTACACCTTC. The encoded protein is CASSLVGVGNGYTF.

The V call is TRBV4-1, the J call TRBJ2-1; 7 nucleotides agree with TRBD1. Germline loops: CDR1 MGHRA, CDR2 YSYEKL. V was pared by 3 bases and J by 9 bases, with 14 bases of the junction left unmatched. The CDR3 totals 16 residues. The CDR3 DNA reads TGCGCCAGCAGCCACGAACAAGGGGGATACAGGGGTGAGCAGTTCTTC. It is translated as CASSHEQGGYRGEQFF.

J is TRBJ1-4 and V is TRBV6-5; TRBD1 matches 8 bases. Looked up from germline, CDR1 is MNHEY and CDR2 is SVGAGI. After removal of 4 bases from V and 3 bases from J, the junction contained 7 bases not matched to a gene. This CDR3 has 16 residues. CDR3 DNA sequence: TGTGCCAGCAGTTCACATGAGACAGGGGCTAATGAAAAACTGTTTTTT. Translated, it gives CASSSHETGANEKLFF.

The count of this clone is one. The chain uses TRBV19 and TRBJ2-3; D remains unclear. CDR1 is LNHDA and CDR2 is SQIVND in the germline V gene (reference sequence). V was pared by 2 bases and J by 4 bases, with 4 bases between. CDR3 length equals 12 residues. The CDR3 sequence is CASSISADTQYF. Written as DNA, the CDR3 is TGTGCCAGTAGTATAAGCGCAGATACGCAGTATTTT.